What follows describes a single T cell receptor (beta chain). Its antigen remains undetermined. Per-base quality was not reported, and no clone a single base away is much larger than it. This record belongs to a study of blood T cell repertoires in COVID-19 (dated by TCRdb to 2020 to 2021). Study-wide context: Samples from collaborators originated in the United States, Italy and Spain and spanned both the acute and convalescent phases of COVID-19. The prospective study material was composed of cDNA or gDNA derived from T cells, B-cell-depleted T cells, or PBMCs. Deeply sampled blood TCRbeta repertoires from subjects exposed to, actively infected with, or recovered from COVID-19 were included in the dataset. The repertoires were released in a freely available public database intended as a resource for research on the immune response to SARS-CoV-2. Samples were obtained from the ongoing ImmuneRACE study (first 160 participants) and from 1,254 subjects provided by 6 global collaborators. Nearly every sample came with metadata listing a de-identified subject ID, COVID-19 status, age in years and sex. Where HLA class I and class II types were available, the types were taken from metadata supplied by the sample provider, not from assay-based typing.

Measured from the cysteine to the phenylalanine, the CDR3 is 15 residues long. This entry keeps only the CDR3 DNA: 45 bases, framed from base 1. The junction shows trimming of 0 bases on V and 5 bases on J, plus 13 bases between the germline ends. As encoded in the germline V gene, CDR1 is LGHNA while CDR2 is YNFKEQ. In Seattle, one collaborating source enrolled patients while the infection was active and tracked those patients longitudinally over the course of disease. Collaborating institutions collected whole blood in K2EDTA tubes following their own protocols. For TCRbeta analysis, collaborator samples were shipped as frozen whole blood, as isolated PBMCs, or as DNA extracted from either sample type. The investigation overall reported the following: The amount of clinical and demographic metadata varied by source and participant and was provided uncurated.

TCRbeta CDR3 regions were amplified from genomic DNA using the immunoSEQ Assay, a bias-controlled multiplex PCR. The authors' analysis ran thus. The number of nucleated cells in each sample was estimated by amplification of reference gene primers within the assay. To quantify the absolute abundance of each unique TCRbeta CDR3 rearrangement, sequence reads were collapsed and filtered. For each sample, productive Simpson clonality was calculated by taking the square root of Simpson's diversity index across productive rearrangements. TCRdb mirrors the immuneACCESS table, restricted to in-frame sequences. Some clones are absent from its copies; in checked studies, under half trace to an unresolved V gene, and the reason for the others is unknown. V, J and clone size were drawn from that table, and D and trimming were deduced from the DNA. Across this sample there are around 60,000 clones, with around 70% seen only once. The ten largest clones capture more than 4% of the sample.

Specimen: peripheral blood. The TCR sequence derives from a woman in her seventies with COVID-19, enrolled during active disease. The rearrangement joined TRBV4-2 to TRBJ1-2; the D gene is perhaps TRBD1, from 6 matching bases. The DNA sequence reads TGTGCCAGCAGCCAAGATCTGCGCAGGGGTTATGGCTACACCTTC. The resulting protein is CASSQDLRRGYGYTF.